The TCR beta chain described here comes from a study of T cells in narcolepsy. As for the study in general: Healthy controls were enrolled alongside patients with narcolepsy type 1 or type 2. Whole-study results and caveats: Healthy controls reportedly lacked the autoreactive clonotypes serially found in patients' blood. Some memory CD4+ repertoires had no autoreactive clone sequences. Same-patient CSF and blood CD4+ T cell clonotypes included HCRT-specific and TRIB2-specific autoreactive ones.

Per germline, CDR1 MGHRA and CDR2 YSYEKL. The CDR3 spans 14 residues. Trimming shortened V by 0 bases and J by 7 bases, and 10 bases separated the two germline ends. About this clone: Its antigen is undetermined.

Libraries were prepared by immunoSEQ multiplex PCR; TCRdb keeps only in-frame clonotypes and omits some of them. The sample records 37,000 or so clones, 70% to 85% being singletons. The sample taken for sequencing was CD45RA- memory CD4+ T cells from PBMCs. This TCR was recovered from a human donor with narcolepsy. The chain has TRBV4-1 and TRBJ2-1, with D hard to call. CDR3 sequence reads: CASSQDEARNEQFF. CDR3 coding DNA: TGCGCCAGCAGCCAAGATGAAGCCCGTAATGAGCAGTTCTTC.